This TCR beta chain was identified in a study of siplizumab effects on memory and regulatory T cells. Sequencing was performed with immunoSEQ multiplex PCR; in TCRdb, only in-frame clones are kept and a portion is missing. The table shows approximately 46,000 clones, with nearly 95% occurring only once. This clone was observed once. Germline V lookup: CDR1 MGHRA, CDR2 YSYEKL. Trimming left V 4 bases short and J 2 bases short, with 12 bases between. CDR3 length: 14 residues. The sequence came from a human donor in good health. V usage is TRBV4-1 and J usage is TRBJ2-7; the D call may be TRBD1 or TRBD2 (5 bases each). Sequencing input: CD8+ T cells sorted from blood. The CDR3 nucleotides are TGCGCCAGCAGCCCGGGGCCGGCACCCTACGAGCAGTACTTC. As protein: CASSPGPAPYEQYF.